This T cell receptor beta chain was sequenced during a study of early T cells in non-severe SARS-CoV-2 infection. Whole-study context: Chains were unpaired, as sequencing was done on bulk RNA from unsorted whole blood.

TCRdb redid the calling of the 5' RACE reads with MiXCR, one entry per CDR3 protein. The table records over 60,000 distinct CDR3 sequences, 9.5% to 15% of them present only once. Details on this clonotype: Its antigen is still unknown.

Study findings and constraints: Matching with VDJdb favored anti-spike CD8 responses (missing private and CD4 specificities).

The TCR sequence derives from an adult who was a healthcare worker with PCR-confirmed SARS-CoV-2 infection or an uninfected control (not recorded which). This specimen consisted of whole blood, obtained at baseline.

CDR3 nucleotide sequence: TGTGCCAGCAGCGCCCCCGGGACAGGGGGCCCCACTAATGAAAAACTGTTTTTT. Its protein is CASSAPGTGGPTNEKLFF. The J gene is TRBJ1-4, the V gene TRBV7-8, with TRBD1 matching 12 bases. The CDR3 is 18 residues long. V shed 5 bases and J 2 bases; nucleotides not matched to a gene: 9. The germline V gene has CDR1 SGHVS and CDR2 FQNEAQ.